This T cell receptor (beta chain) was documented in a study of blood T cells in healthy people across ages. The CDR3 runs 14 residues. Primers used in a second PCR of roughly 6 to 12 cycles were a sample-barcoded 5' primer and a J-beta primer mix. MiXCR, run by TCRdb on the 5' RACE reads, gives a single entry per CDR3 protein. The sample holds under 1,100,000 distinct CDR3 sequences, almost 25% seen once. In addition, the sample was reused for a study of T cells of mothers and their children.

The chain links TRBV21-1 to TRBJ1-1; the table's D call of TRBD1 was not tested on the DNA. TRBV21-1 is a listed pseudogene. The receptor was isolated from a girl aged 2-10 years in good health. The sample consisted of blood. CDR3 in amino acids: CASSTLPGGTEAFF. The DNA for the CDR3 is TGTGCCAGCAGCACTCTCCCGGGAGGGACTGAAGCTTTCTTT.